A selection of T cell receptor beta chains follows, all from one sample in a study of T-cell memory formation after mild COVID-19. One entry per CDR3 protein results from TCRdb running MiXCR on the 5' RACE reads. The data show over 350,000 distinct CDR3 sequences, 20% to 25% seen once. Material: PBMCs or a T cell subset sorted from them (not recorded which). The receptors originated from an adult woman who had mild COVID-19 (a few samples of this study predate the infection). Cell type and time point are not known. CDR3s include the opening cysteine and the closing phenylalanine or tryptophan. A D gene is named only where the DNA matches it firmly. Rows may omit the clone size; those that give it use once, few, many or a size class.

d_gene: TRBD1
j_gene: TRBJ2-5
abundance: few
v_gene: TRBV6-6
CDR3nt: TGTGCCAGCAGCGTTGCCGGGACAGAGTTTCAAGAGACCCAGTACTTC
CDR3aa: CASSVAGTEFQETQYF

d_gene: TRBD1
j_gene: TRBJ1-1
abundance: few
v_gene: TRBV19
CDR3nt: TGTGCCAGTAGTATAGATGGGACAGGACCAACTGAAGCTTTCTTT
CDR3aa: CASSIDGTGPTEAFF

d_gene: TRBD2
j_gene: TRBJ2-1
abundance: NA
v_gene: TRBV6-2/TRBV6-3
CDR3nt: TGTGCCAGCAGTTACCGGGGCAGCGGGAGAATGGAGGAGCAGTTCTTC
CDR3aa: CASSYRGSGRMEEQFF

d_gene: TRBD1
j_gene: TRBJ1-1
abundance: few
v_gene: TRBV11-2
CDR3nt: TGTGCCAGCCGGACAGGGATGAACACTGAAGCTTTCTTT
CDR3aa: CASRTGMNTEAFF

d_gene: NA
j_gene: TRBJ2-3
abundance: NA
v_gene: TRBV7-9
CDR3nt: TGTGCCAGCAGCTCGCCCGGGTCTATCCAGAGCACAGATACGCAGTATTTT
CDR3aa: CASSSPGSIQSTDTQYF

d_gene: NA
j_gene: TRBJ1-2
abundance: NA
v_gene: TRBV7-3
CDR3nt: TGTGCCAGCAGCTTAACGGGCCATGGCTACACCTTC
CDR3aa: CASSLTGHGYTF

d_gene: NA
j_gene: TRBJ2-1
abundance: NA
v_gene: TRBV15
CDR3nt: TGTGCCACCAGCAGAGGGTTGACTCTCACAGGAGACAATGAGCAGTTCTTC
CDR3aa: CATSRGLTLTGDNEQFF

d_gene: TRBD1
j_gene: TRBJ2-7
abundance: few
v_gene: TRBV4-1
CDR3nt: TGCGCCAGCAGCCCTAGGACAGGGGGCACCGACGAGCAGTACTTC
CDR3aa: CASSPRTGGTDEQYF

d_gene: NA
j_gene: TRBJ2-7
abundance: NA
v_gene: TRBV6-6
CDR3nt: TGTGCCAGCAGCATGGGACTGAGCGGTAAGCAGTACTTC
CDR3aa: CASSMGLSGKQYF

d_gene: NA
j_gene: TRBJ2-7
abundance: NA
v_gene: TRBV5-5
CDR3nt: TGTGCCAGCAGTCAGCTCGACGAGCAGTACTTC
CDR3aa: CASSQLDEQYF

d_gene: NA
j_gene: TRBJ1-2
abundance: NA
v_gene: TRBV27
CDR3nt: TGTGCCAGCAGTTCCAGGGAGTTGATCTATGGCTACACCTTC
CDR3aa: CASSSRELIYGYTF

d_gene: NA
j_gene: TRBJ1-2
abundance: many
v_gene: TRBV24-1
CDR3nt: TGTGCCACCAGTGATTTCCGACAGAGCTATGGCTACACCTTC
CDR3aa: CATSDFRQSYGYTF

d_gene: NA
j_gene: TRBJ1-3
abundance: NA
v_gene: TRBV20-1
CDR3nt: TGCAGTGCTAAACGTGGTCTGGGACCGGGGGAAGGAAACACCATATATTTT
CDR3aa: CSAKRGLGPGEGNTIYF

d_gene: NA
j_gene: TRBJ2-3
abundance: NA
v_gene: TRBV7-2
CDR3nt: TGTGCCAGCAGCTCCCGATATACGCAGTATTTT
CDR3aa: CASSSRYTQYF

d_gene: TRBD1
j_gene: TRBJ2-4
abundance: many
v_gene: TRBV12-3/TRBV12-4
CDR3nt: TGTGCCAGCAGCTCGACAGGGGCAAACATTCAGTACTTC
CDR3aa: CASSSTGANIQYF

d_gene: NA
j_gene: TRBJ1-1
abundance: NA
v_gene: TRBV5-6
CDR3nt: TGTGCCAGCAGCTTGCGTGGCATATCGAACACTGAAGCTTTCTTT
CDR3aa: CASSLRGISNTEAFF

d_gene: NA
j_gene: TRBJ2-3
abundance: NA
v_gene: TRBV20-1
CDR3nt: TGCAGTGCTAGCGGCGGTGGGGTATCCCGCTATGGAGATACGCAGTATTTT
CDR3aa: CSASGGGVSRYGDTQYF

d_gene: NA
j_gene: TRBJ2-2
abundance: NA
v_gene: TRBV11-1
CDR3nt: TGTGCCAGCAGCCCCCCAGGGTCGGGCGGGGAGCTGTTTTTT
CDR3aa: CASSPPGSGGELFF

d_gene: NA
j_gene: TRBJ1-5
abundance: few
v_gene: TRBV7-9
CDR3nt: TGTGCCAGCAGCTTAGAGTCGGTCGGGGAGCGAAGCAATCAGCCCCAGCATTTT
CDR3aa: CASSLESVGERSNQPQHF

d_gene: TRBD1
j_gene: TRBJ2-5
abundance: NA
v_gene: TRBV7-9
CDR3nt: TGTGCCAGCAGCTTAGCATTTCCGGGACAGGGAAAAGAGACCCAGTACTTC
CDR3aa: CASSLAFPGQGKETQYF

d_gene: NA
j_gene: TRBJ2-7
abundance: few
v_gene: TRBV7-2
CDR3nt: TGTGCCAGCAGCTCGATACAGGGTACGGGGGACGAGCAGTACTTC
CDR3aa: CASSSIQGTGDEQYF

d_gene: TRBD1
j_gene: TRBJ2-1
abundance: NA
v_gene: TRBV5-1
CDR3nt: TGCGCCAGCAGCCTCCTCGACAGGGTGGTAAATGAGCAGTTCTTC
CDR3aa: CASSLLDRVVNEQFF

d_gene: NA
j_gene: TRBJ2-7
abundance: few
v_gene: TRBV9
CDR3nt: TGTGCCAGCAGCGTAGCCGCCGGCTACGAGCAGTACTTC
CDR3aa: CASSVAAGYEQYF

d_gene: NA
j_gene: TRBJ2-3
abundance: few
v_gene: TRBV12-3/TRBV12-4
CDR3nt: TGTGCCAGCAGCCCCGCGGAGACTTCTCTCACAGATACGCAGTATTTT
CDR3aa: CASSPAETSLTDTQYF

d_gene: NA
j_gene: TRBJ2-1
abundance: few
v_gene: TRBV28
CDR3nt: TGTGCCAGCATGAATTGGGATAGCGGACCCTACAATGAGCAGTTCTTC
CDR3aa: CASMNWDSGPYNEQFF

d_gene: TRBD2
j_gene: TRBJ2-3
abundance: NA
v_gene: TRBV7-9
CDR3nt: TGTGCCAGCAGCTTAGAGTACCGGCCGTGGGAGGGAGATACGCAGTATTTT
CDR3aa: CASSLEYRPWEGDTQYF

d_gene: TRBD2
j_gene: TRBJ2-3
abundance: few
v_gene: TRBV15
CDR3nt: TGTGCCACCAGCAGACCGCTTGGACTAGCGGGGCCGAGCACAGATACGCAGTATTTT
CDR3aa: CATSRPLGLAGPSTDTQYF

d_gene: NA
j_gene: TRBJ2-7
abundance: NA
v_gene: TRBV29-1
CDR3nt: TGCAGCGTTGATCCGGGTACGGGGGAATTTCGCGAGCAGTACTTC
CDR3aa: CSVDPGTGEFREQYF

d_gene: TRBD1
j_gene: TRBJ2-2
abundance: NA
v_gene: TRBV24-1
CDR3nt: TGTGCCACCATGGACAGGTCGAACACCGGGGAGCTGTTTTTT
CDR3aa: CATMDRSNTGELFF

d_gene: TRBD2
j_gene: TRBJ2-2
abundance: few
v_gene: TRBV2
CDR3nt: TGTGCCAGCCAAGGCGACTCGGGGGGGAGCGGGGAGCTGTTTTTT
CDR3aa: CASQGDSGGSGELFF

d_gene: NA
j_gene: TRBJ2-1
abundance: NA
v_gene: TRBV12-3/TRBV12-4
CDR3nt: TGTGCCAGCAGGATCCGGTCTCTACCAGGGGAGCAGTTCTTC
CDR3aa: CASRIRSLPGEQFF

d_gene: TRBD1
j_gene: TRBJ1-2
abundance: NA
v_gene: TRBV24-1
CDR3nt: TGTGCCACCAGTGATCGACGACAGGGGGATGGCTACACCTTC
CDR3aa: CATSDRRQGDGYTF

d_gene: NA
j_gene: TRBJ2-3
abundance: NA
v_gene: TRBV7-2
CDR3nt: TGTGCCAGCAGCTCGCCCACAGATACGCAGTATTTT
CDR3aa: CASSSPTDTQYF

d_gene: NA
j_gene: TRBJ1-1
abundance: NA
v_gene: TRBV12-3/TRBV12-4
CDR3nt: TGTGCCAGCAGTACACGGCCTTTGGGCTTGAACACTGAAGCTTTCTTT
CDR3aa: CASSTRPLGLNTEAFF

d_gene: NA
j_gene: TRBJ2-1
abundance: few
v_gene: TRBV4-2
CDR3nt: TGTGCCAGCAGCCCGCGTCCCGGGGGCATCGATGAGCAGTTCTTC
CDR3aa: CASSPRPGGIDEQFF

d_gene: TRBD1
j_gene: TRBJ1-2
abundance: few
v_gene: TRBV5-6
CDR3nt: TGTGCCAGCGTCCGGGACAGGGGCTATGGCTACACCTTC
CDR3aa: CASVRDRGYGYTF

d_gene: NA
j_gene: TRBJ2-1
abundance: few
v_gene: TRBV10-3
CDR3nt: TGTGCCATCAGTGACAGGGTCTACAATGAGCAGTTCTTC
CDR3aa: CAISDRVYNEQFF

d_gene: TRBD1
j_gene: TRBJ2-7
abundance: NA
v_gene: TRBV20-1
CDR3nt: TGCAGTGCTAGAGCTGGACAGGCGGCCTACGAGCAGTACTTC
CDR3aa: CSARAGQAAYEQYF

d_gene: NA
j_gene: TRBJ2-3
abundance: few
v_gene: TRBV4-2
CDR3nt: TGTGCCAGCAGCCAAGATCCTCGATCAGATACGCAGTATTTT
CDR3aa: CASSQDPRSDTQYF

d_gene: NA
j_gene: TRBJ2-7
abundance: NA
v_gene: TRBV2
CDR3nt: TGTGCCAGCAGTGAGGCAGACAGAGCCTACGAGCAGTACTTC
CDR3aa: CASSEADRAYEQYF

d_gene: NA
j_gene: TRBJ2-7
abundance: NA
v_gene: TRBV10-1
CDR3nt: TGCGCCAGCATGGGACAAACGAGCTCCTACGAGCAGTACTTC
CDR3aa: CASMGQTSSYEQYF

d_gene: NA
j_gene: TRBJ2-7
abundance: few
v_gene: TRBV2
CDR3nt: TGTGCCAGCAGCGCTAATAGAGGAGGATACCCCTCGGGGCAGTACTTC
CDR3aa: CASSANRGGYPSGQYF

d_gene: TRBD2
j_gene: TRBJ2-7
abundance: NA
v_gene: TRBV12-3/TRBV12-4
CDR3nt: TGTGCCAGCAGCCAGGGACTAGCGGGAGACCTTAACGAGCAGTACTTC
CDR3aa: CASSQGLAGDLNEQYF

d_gene: NA
j_gene: TRBJ2-2
abundance: NA
v_gene: TRBV24-1
CDR3nt: TGTGCCACCAGTGATTCCCCATTAGAGGCCGGGGAGCTGTTTTTT
CDR3aa: CATSDSPLEAGELFF

d_gene: NA
j_gene: TRBJ2-7
abundance: few
v_gene: TRBV29-1
CDR3nt: TGCAGCGTTGAGTTGGGGGTAGGCGAGCAGTACTTC
CDR3aa: CSVELGVGEQYF

d_gene: NA
j_gene: TRBJ1-1
abundance: few
v_gene: TRBV5-6
CDR3nt: TGTGCCAGCAGCTTGAGGGGGTATCTGGGGAACACTGAAGCTTTCTTT
CDR3aa: CASSLRGYLGNTEAFF